A selection of T cell receptor beta chains follows, all from one sample in a study of blood T cells in healthy people across ages. MiXCR was run by TCRdb on the 5' RACE reads, yielding one entry per CDR3 protein. The sample comprises around 1,700,000 distinct CDR3 sequences, approximately 30% of which are singletons, and 7.7% rests with the top ten. The sample comprised blood. The receptors originated from a woman aged 25-40 years in good health. The CDR3 runs from the conserved cysteine through the conserved F or W. Fields, in order: J gene, D gene, clone size, V gene, CDR3 protein, CDR3 DNA. D genes are given only for firm matches. A row's size may be missing; if present it is once, few, many or a size class.

>TRBJ2-4|TRBD1|few|TRBV9
CASSGTGGKNIQYF
TGTGCCAGCAGCGGGACAGGGGGCAAAAACATTCAGTACTTC
>TRBJ2-7|NA|once|TRBV3-1
CASSPGRYNYEQYF
TGTGCCAGCTCCCCGGGCAGGTACAACTACGAGCAGTACTTC
>TRBJ2-3|TRBD2|many|TRBV3-1
CASSPSWSGKAGTQYF
TGTGCCAGCAGCCCCTCCTGGAGCGGGAAAGCAGGCACGCAGTATTTT
>TRBJ2-3|NA|few|TRBV6-1
CASSEMVGRDTQYF
TGTGCCAGCAGTGAAATGGTGGGCAGAGATACGCAGTATTTT
>TRBJ2-7|NA|once|TRBV7-2
CASNLGRASHSYEQYF
TGTGCCAGCAACTTGGGCAGGGCTAGCCATTCCTACGAGCAGTACTTC
>TRBJ2-3|NA|NA|TRBV28
CASSSSQGIDTQYF
TGTGCCAGCAGTTCCTCCCAGGGCATAGATACGCAGTATTTT
>TRBJ1-1|NA|few|TRBV3-1
CASSQGRRNEAFF
TGTGCCAGCAGCCAAGGTCGTCGGAATGAAGCTTTCTTT
>TRBJ2-7|TRBD1|many|TRBV29-1
CSGQGESYEQYF
TGCAGCGGACAGGGGGAATCCTACGAGCAGTACTTC
>TRBJ2-4|TRBD1|NA|TRBV10-3
CAISESRGLAKNIQYF
TGTGCCATCAGTGAGTCGAGGGGGCTAGCCAAAAACATTCAGTACTTC
>TRBJ1-1|NA|NA|TRBV29-1
CSVEWGITEAFF
TGCAGCGTTGAATGGGGAATTACTGAAGCTTTCTTT
>TRBJ1-1|TRBD1|few|TRBV18
CASSPTGDFHAFF
TGTGCCAGCTCACCGACAGGGGACTTTCATGCTTTCTTT
>TRBJ2-7|TRBD2|many|TRBV10-3
CAIQREGRYEQYF
TGTGCCATCCAGCGGGAGGGCCGATACGAGCAGTACTTC
>TRBJ1-2|NA|many|TRBV10-3
CAISELDSNYGYTF
TGTGCCATCAGTGAGTTGGACAGTAACTATGGCTACACCTTC
>TRBJ1-1|TRBD1|few|TRBV28
CASRWGTGIEAFF
TGTGCCAGCAGATGGGGGACAGGGATCGAAGCTTTCTTT
>TRBJ1-2|NA|NA|TRBV9
CASSVAILRGITPNYGYTF
TGTGCCAGCAGCGTAGCTATACTCCGGGGCATTACCCCTAACTATGGCTACACCTTC
>TRBJ2-7|TRBD1|few|TRBV4-1
CASSPTSVTGTYEQYF
TGCGCCAGCAGCCCCACGTCGGTGACAGGGACCTACGAGCAGTACTTC
>TRBJ2-1|NA|few|TRBV5-1
CASSFRAHEQFF
TGCGCCAGCAGCTTCCGGGCGCATGAGCAGTTCTTC
>TRBJ2-3|TRBD2|NA|TRBV6-6
CASTGLAATYF
TGTGCCAGCACAGGACTAGCGGCCACGTATTTT
>TRBJ1-1|NA|NA|TRBV29-1
CSVKRGQENTEAFF
TGCAGCGTTAAGAGAGGCCAGGAGAACACTGAAGCTTTCTTT
>TRBJ1-1|TRBD1|NA|TRBV3-1
CAISQETGGEAFF
TGTGCCATCAGCCAAGAGACAGGGGGTGAAGCTTTCTTT
>TRBJ2-7|TRBD2|many|TRBV27
CASKRSSIAGVIYEQYF
TGTGCCAGCAAGCGTTCGTCCATAGCGGGAGTTATCTACGAGCAGTACTTC
>TRBJ1-3|NA|NA|TRBV20-1
CSAPLGGDSGNTIYF
TGCAGTGCCCCCTTGGGAGGGGACTCTGGAAACACCATATATTTT
>TRBJ2-7|NA|few|TRBV7-2
CASSRLGTERGREQYF
TGTGCCAGCAGCCGACTCGGGACGGAGAGGGGTCGCGAGCAGTACTTC
>TRBJ2-7|NA|many|TRBV5-1
CASSLSAGSDEQYF
TGCGCCAGCAGCTTGTCCGCCGGTTCAGACGAGCAGTACTTC
>TRBJ2-5|TRBD2|few|TRBV7-2
CASSPRVGGSLGETQYF
TGTGCCAGCAGCCCTCGGGTAGGCGGGAGTCTAGGGGAGACCCAGTACTTC
>TRBJ2-1|NA|NA|TRBV4-1
CASGTPGLNEQFF
TGCGCCAGCGGAACTCCGGGGCTCAATGAGCAGTTCTTC
>TRBJ2-1|NA|NA|TRBV7-2
CASSPHSVGNEQFF
TGTGCCAGCAGTCCCCATAGTGTGGGCAATGAGCAGTTCTTC